This section outlines one T cell receptor beta chain sequence together with its context. It lacks a known antigen. No qualities accompany the bases; no much larger clone lies one base away. This sample stems from a study of blood T cell dynamics during melanoma immunotherapy (dated by TCRdb to the early 2020s). Some background on the complete study: Patients had metastatic melanoma and received first-line pembrolizumab or nivolumab plus ipilimumab as standard of care in the United Kingdom. To find early correlates of response, peripheral T cell receptor repertoires were profiled in metastatic melanoma patients before and after one cycle of checkpoint inhibitor therapy. A training cohort was formed from consecutive patients, and a further independent group of patients from the same centre was pooled into an external validation set. The research as a whole found: Unlike progressors, patients who went on to achieve disease control showed a bifurcated reorganization of the PBMC repertoire at W3, with either increased clonality or increased diversity. Whether the T cell clones driving repertoire changes were melanoma-specific or reflected general immune activation could not be determined in the study. The relatively small sample size was acknowledged as something that could potentially limit how far the results can be generalized.

The time point label here, explained by the study, means: pre-treatment baseline. Blood samples were taken before treatment (T0) and at week 3 (W3), following the first cycle of checkpoint blockade. Except for a couple of patients with rapid clinical progression, response was assessed 12 weeks after the first infusion by RECIST 1.1; disease control meant complete response, partial response or stable disease. Patients were not eligible if they had prior systemic cancer treatment, concomitant immunosuppressant therapy or synchronous other active malignancies. Both bulk PBMC and plasma cell-free DNA were sequenced for TCR beta so that circulating cells and T cell turnover could be tracked. Lymphoprep and SepMate tubes were used to isolate PBMC from blood, and red cell lysis was then performed. QIAamp DNA Blood Mini kits were used to extract DNA from PBMC and sorted T cell subsets. The CDR3 spans 13 residues, from the cysteine through the phenylalanine. Just the 39-base CDR3 DNA is kept, in frame starting at base 1. Between the V and J ends, shortened by 0 bases and 11 bases respectively, the junction contains 15 bases. The germline V gene (reference sequence) yields SGHNT for CDR1 and YYREEE for CDR2.

A fixed 350 ng of DNA was loaded for every bulk PBMC sample. The immunoSEQ TCRb Assay kit was used according to manufacturer instructions to amplify TCR beta CDR3 sequences from genomic DNA. The KAPA Library Quantification Kit for Illumina platforms was used to quantify pooled libraries by qPCR. Pooled libraries were clustered at 0.6-1.1 pM and sequenced on an Illumina NextSeq 500. For the original study's pipeline: The TCR data were analyzed using immunoSEQ ANALYZER and the R LymphoSeq package. A rearrangement efficiency score was calculated as productive divided by the sum of productive and non-productive CDR3 sequences. Within each patient, timepoints were compared pairwise for clonality, measured with the Gini coefficient, and for diversity, measured with the Renyi index at alpha=1. In LymphoSeq, clonal relatedness was computed with an edit distance of 3 and repertoire similarity was computed with the Bhattacharyya coefficient. To classify response, a linear discriminant analysis based on week-3 changes in clonality and diversity was built with the R MASS and caret packages. TCRdb re-hosts the immuneACCESS table, in-frame sequences only. Its copies lack some clones; in the studies checked, an unresolved V gene accounts for under half of them, and the cause for the rest is not known. From that table come the V and J calls and clone size; the DNA was used to work out D and trimming. Present in this sample are nearly 25,000 clones, roughly 89% of which were seen just once. The ten largest clones represent approximately 4.5% of the sample.

This chain joins TRBV5-4 to TRBJ2-7, and perhaps TRBD2 as D gene, on 5 matching bases. The sequence was collected from a human donor with melanoma. Sequencing used blood, obtained from a patient treated with checkpoint blockade. The CDR3 region has the sequence CASSLVGRTGKYF. The DNA sequence is TGTGCCAGCAGCTTGGTCGGCAGGACCGGGAAGTACTTC.